Below are 25 T cell receptor beta chains sequenced from a single sample in a study of PD-1 blockade in classical Hodgkin lymphoma. Every patient was affected by relapse after autologous stem cell transplantation, while exposure to brentuximab vedotin was not uniform. It was by magnetic negative selection that CD4+ T cells were purified from thawed PBMCs. Here immunoSEQ multiplex PCR was the method, and the copy in TCRdb shows in-frame clones only, minus some. The data contain tens of thousands of clones, approximately 80% of them singletons. This specimen was CD4+ T cells from blood, taken at baseline. These receptors were obtained from a human donor with classical Hodgkin lymphoma.

The chain carries TRBV29-1 and TRBJ1-2, with D perhaps matching TRBD1 (5 bases). From germline, CDR1 is SQVTM and CDR2 ANQGSEA. This CDR3 is 12 amino acids long. The V and J ends lost 4 bases and 5 bases respectively, with 11 bases between them. The CDR3 DNA follows: TGCAGCGTTGGAGGGGTGGTTTATGGCTACACCTTC. Translation gives CSVGGVVYGYTF.

The chain combines TRBV4-2 with TRBJ1-1; TRBD1 is a possible D gene (5 bases). Germline V CDR1 and CDR2: LGHNA, YNFKEQ. Trimming removed 2 bases at V and 5 bases at J, with 18 bases between. This CDR3 has 16 amino acids. The CDR3 DNA sequence: TGTGCCAGCAGCCAACCCCGGGGACCAATACGGACTGAAGCTTTCTTT. Encoded protein: CASSQPRGPIRTEAFF.

The chain has TRBV19 and TRBJ1-3; D ambiguous. This CDR3 is 14 amino acids long. Trimming removed 5 bases from V and 0 bases from J, with 8 bases in between. Germline CDR1 LNHDA, CDR2 SQIVND (reference sequence). The CDR3 DNA is TGTGCCAGTAGTCTTGGGAGCTCTGGAAACACCATATATTTT. Translating it yields CASSLGSSGNTIYF. Complete variable domain (other parts from reference TRBV19 and TRBJ1-3): DGGITQSPKYLFRKEGQNVTLSCEQNLNHDAMYWYRQDPGQGLRLIYYSQIVNDFQKGDIAEGYSVSREKKESFPLTVTSAQKNPTAFYLCASSLGSSGNTIYFGEGSWLTVV.

V is TRBV7-2 and J is TRBJ2-2, with D maybe TRBD1 (6 bases). Germline loops: CDR1 SGHTA, CDR2 FQGNSA. This CDR3 contains 15 residues. V lost 1 base to trimming and J lost 2 bases, with 8 bases between them. CDR3 loop: CASSLGDINTGELFF. The CDR3 DNA reads as TGTGCCAGCAGCTTAGGGGACATAAACACCGGGGAGCTGTTTTTT.

This chain links TRBV7-2 with TRBJ2-7; 10 bases are a match to TRBD2. V lost 1 base and J lost 3; bases outside the gene matches: 3. Germline V CDR1 and CDR2: SGHTA, FQGNSA. The CDR3 is made up of 15 amino acids. The CDR3 coding sequence is TGTGCCAGCAGCTTAGGGGTAGCGGGGGGCTACGAGCAGTACTTC. Its protein is CASSLGVAGGYEQYF.

Only a few counts were recorded for this clone. The chain carries TRBV2 and TRBJ2-1; D is uncertain. The CDR3 has 13 residues. CDR1 and CDR2 (germline): SNHLY, FYNNEI. Trimming pared 8 bases from V and 4 bases from J, leaving 12 bases between. This chain's CDR3 is CASGKSVYNEQFF. CDR3 bases: TGTGCCAGCGGGAAGTCCGTTTACAATGAGCAGTTCTTC.

The chain recombines TRBV18 with TRBJ1-3; TRBD1 agrees at 7 bases. This CDR3 contains 14 residues. Trimming took 9 bases from V and 3 from J; bases not matched to a gene: 8. Germline assignment: CDR1 KGHSH and CDR2 LQKENI. The CDR3 DNA follows: TGTGCCAGTTTAAAGGGGGCCGATGGAAACACCATATATTTT. Amino acid sequence: CASLKGADGNTIYF.

This chain connects TRBV27 to TRBJ2-5, with D possibly being TRBD1 or TRBD2 (6 bases each). The germline gives CDR1 MNHEY, CDR2 SMNVEV (reference sequence). The V end lost 5 bases, the J end lost 4 bases, and 20 bases lay between the germline ends. The CDR3 consists of 16 residues. CDR3 in DNA: TGTGCCAGCAGTATCTTACCGGGGGCCAGTAGAGAGACCCAGTACTTC. Encoded protein: CASSILPGASRETQYF.

The count of this clone is one. Here the CDR3 reads CAWTSPPNSPLHF. CDR3 in DNA: TGTGCCTGGACTTCCCCCCCGAATTCACCCCTCCACTTT. This rearrangement joins TRBV30 to TRBJ1-6, with D hard to call. Trimming pared 4 bases from V and 7 bases from J, leaving 11 bases between. Germline CDR1 is GTSNPN and CDR2 is SVGIG (reference sequence). The CDR3 sequence is 13 residues long. The full variable domain, with the rest looked up from reference TRBV30 and TRBJ1-6, is SQTIHQWPATLVQPVGSPLSLECTVEGTSNPNLYWYRQAAGRGLQLLFYSVGIGQISSEVPQNLSASRPQDRQFILSSKKLLLSDSGFYLCAWTSPPNSPLHFGNGTRLTVT.

J is TRBJ1-1 and V is TRBV10-3; D perhaps matches TRBD1 (6 bases). With 0 bases removed from V and 6 bases from J, the gap between germline ends came to 14 bases. This CDR3 contains 15 residues. The germline V gene encodes CDR1 ENHRY and CDR2 SYGVKD. The CDR3 DNA reads TGTGCCATCAGTGAGTCGAAAGACGGACAGCCTGAAGCTTTCTTT. It yields the protein CAISESKDGQPEAFF.

The chain links TRBV14 to TRBJ1-3; D is perhaps TRBD1 (5 bases). CDR3 length equals 16 residues. Trimming shortened V by 2 bases and J by 0 bases, and 11 bases separated the two germline ends. Germline V gene data show CDR1 as SGHDN and CDR2 as FVKESK. The CDR3 sequence is CASSQSTASSGNTIYF. The CDR3 nucleotides are TGTGCCAGCAGCCAATCGACAGCCAGCTCTGGAAACACCATATATTTT.

The chain recombines TRBV6-5 with TRBJ1-1; D gene unclear. The germline V gene encodes CDR1 MNHEY and CDR2 SVGAGI. The CDR3 is 11 residues long. V lost 8 bases and J lost 7, with 11 bases in between. In DNA form, the CDR3 reads TGTGCCAGCGGACGGATAGATGAAGCTTTCTTT. Encoded protein: CASGRIDEAFF.

The V gene is TRBV5-4, the J gene TRBJ2-1, with D perhaps TRBD1 (6 bases). CDR1 and CDR2 from the germline V gene are SGHNT and YYREEE (reference sequence). Trimming removed 0 bases from V and 10 bases from J, with 11 bases in between. The CDR3 has 13 amino acids. The CDR3 loop reads CASSLVGTQEQFF. In DNA, the CDR3 is TGTGCCAGCAGCTTGGTCGGGACACAAGAGCAGTTCTTC. The full variable domain, its missing parts supplied by reference TRBV5-4 and TRBJ2-1, is ETGVTQSPTHLIKTRGQQVTLRCSSQSGHNTVSWYQQALGQGPQFIFQYYREEENGRGNFPPRFSGLQFPNYSSELNVNALELDDSALYLCASSLVGTQEQFFGPGTRLTVL.

The rearrangement uses TRBV19 and TRBJ1-2; D is unclear. The CDR3 is 13 residues long. V was trimmed by 5 bases and J by 4 bases, leaving 11 bases between them. Germline V CDR1 and CDR2: LNHDA, SQIVND (reference sequence). The CDR3 protein is CASSLAGVYGYTF. For the CDR3, the DNA is TGTGCCAGTAGTCTGGCAGGCGTCTATGGCTACACCTTC.

The CDR3 region has the DNA TGCAGCGCTGAGGTGGGGAAGGGGGAGCAGTACTTC. This codes for CSAEVGKGEQYF. The rearrangement links TRBV29-1 to TRBJ2-5; D is perhaps TRBD1 (6 bases). Germline assignment: CDR1 SQVTM and CDR2 ANQGSEA. CDR3 size: 12 residues. Deletions cut 7 bases from V and 11 bases from J, with 20 bases between. Variable domain in full (rest from reference TRBV29-1 and TRBJ2-5): SAVISQKPSRDICQRGTSLTIQCQVDSQVTMMFWYRQQPGQSLTLIATANQGSEATYESGFVIDKFPISRPNLTFSTLTVSNMSPEDSSIYLCSAEVGKGEQYFGPGTRLLVL.

This chain uses TRBV27 with TRBJ2-1; no firm D call. Germline V CDR1 and CDR2: MNHEY, SMNVEV (reference sequence). The V gene lost 6 bases and the J gene lost 1 base, with 13 bases spanning the gap. CDR3 length equals 15 residues. The CDR3 here is CASSPSAQSYNEQFF. CDR3 nucleotide sequence: TGTGCCAGCAGCCCCAGCGCCCAATCCTACAATGAGCAGTTCTTC.

The sample holds a few counts of this clone. CDR3 coding DNA: TGTGCCAGCAGCTTGGTGGCCCCCCGTACTAACTATGGCTACACCTTC. Translation gives CASSLVAPRTNYGYTF. The chain employs TRBV5-6 and TRBJ1-2; D gene unclear. V gave up 0 bases and J gave up 0 bases, with 12 bases separating them. The CDR3 spans 16 residues. CDR1 and CDR2 (germline): SGHDT, YYEEEE. The full variable domain, completed using reference TRBV5-6 and TRBJ1-2, is DAGVTQSPTHLIKTRGQQVTLRCSPKSGHDTVSWYQQALGQGPQFIFQYYEEEERQRGNFPDRFSGHQFPNYSSELNVNALLLGDSALYLCASSLVAPRTNYGYTFGSGTRLTVV.

The chain joins TRBV28 to TRBJ1-2; D gene ambiguous. Trimming cost V 1 base and J 6 bases, with 12 bases left between them. Germline V gene lookup returns CDR1 MDHEN and CDR2 SYDVKM. The CDR3 has 14 amino acids. CDR3 region: CASSLFAGIDGYTF. The CDR3 DNA sequence: TGTGCCAGCAGTTTATTTGCGGGAATCGATGGCTACACCTTC.

V usage is TRBV6-1 and J usage is TRBJ2-7; D unclear. The V gene lost 2 bases and the J gene lost 5 bases, with 4 bases spanning the gap. The CDR3 runs 11 residues. The V gene's germline CDR1 is MNHNS and CDR2 SASEGT. The CDR3 is CASSERDEQYF. CDR3 nucleotides: TGTGCCAGCAGTGAAAGAGACGAGCAGTACTTC.

This rearrangement joins TRBV7-3 to TRBJ2-3; maybe TRBD2 (5 bases). V was shortened by 6 bases and J by 2 bases, with 9 bases between the two germline ends. Germline CDR1 reads SGHTA; CDR2 reads FQGTGA. The CDR3 has 13 residues. CDR3 region: CASRLVATDTQYF. The CDR3 DNA reads as TGTGCCAGCAGACTAGTGGCCACAGATACGCAGTATTTT.

Within the sample, this clone is medium-sized. The rearrangement joins TRBV5-6 to TRBJ1-1; TRBD1 aligns across 8 bases. This CDR3 comprises 12 residues. V was clipped by 4 bases and J by 9 bases; unmatched bases: 5. Germline loops: CDR1 SGHDT, CDR2 YYEEEE. The DNA of the CDR3 is TGTGCCAGCAGCCTGGGACAGGAAAAAGCTTTCTTT. Protein product: CASSLGQEKAFF.

The genes are TRBV2 and TRBJ2-7; the D gene could be TRBD1 or TRBD2 (5 bases each). Germline V gene data show CDR1 as SNHLY and CDR2 as FYNNEI. Deletions cut 3 bases from V and 2 bases from J, with 14 bases between. The CDR3 has 15 amino acids. CDR3 in amino acids: CASSEGRLYTYEQYF. The CDR3, as DNA: TGTGCCAGCAGTGAGGGACGGCTGTATACCTACGAGCAGTACTTC.

This clone has just a few counts. The CDR3 sequence: CASSARLGEYGYTF. In DNA, the CDR3 is TGTGCCAGCAGTGCCAGGCTCGGGGAGTATGGCTACACCTTC. The V and J genes are TRBV6-1 and TRBJ1-2; D is unclear. The CDR3 length is 14 residues. Germline CDR1 and CDR2: MNHNS and SASEGT. Trimming left V 4 bases short and J 5 bases short, with 14 bases between.

V usage is TRBV7-2 and J usage is TRBJ1-1, with D hard to call. Germline V gene data show CDR1 as SGHTA and CDR2 as FQGNSA. The germline V and J ends were trimmed by 5 bases and 4 bases, with 17 bases remaining between them. The CDR3 covers 15 residues. CDR3 protein: CASSPRVGGSTEAFF. CDR3 DNA: TGTGCCAGCAGCCCTCGTGTTGGCGGGAGCACTGAAGCTTTCTTT. The variable domain in full, with the rest retrieved from reference TRBV7-2 and TRBJ1-1, is GAGVSQSPSNKVTEKGKDVELRCDPISGHTALYWYRQSLGQGLEFLIYFQGNSAPDKSGLPSDRFSAERTGGSVSTLTIQRTQQEDSAVYLCASSPRVGGSTEAFFGQGTRLTVV.

The V call is TRBV28, the J call TRBJ1-3; perhaps TRBD1 as D (5 bases). CDR3 length: 16 amino acids. Trimming shortened V by 6 bases and J by 0 bases, and 15 bases separated the two germline ends. Germline assignment: CDR1 MDHEN and CDR2 SYDVKM. CDR3 sequence reads: CASSRPTAVSGNTIYF. The CDR3 region has the DNA TGTGCCAGCAGCCGCCCGACAGCAGTCTCTGGAAACACCATATATTTT.